The TCR beta chain described here comes from a study of patients and donors after allogeneic stem cell transplantation. The germline V and J ends were trimmed by 7 bases and 5 bases, with 18 bases remaining between them. Germline CDR1 is SQVTM and CDR2 is ANQGSEA. The length of the CDR3 is 14 residues. TCRdb fed the RT-PCR reads into MiXCR, producing one record per CDR3 protein. The sample yields about a million distinct CDR3 sequences, more than 15% seen once. The rearrangement joins TRBV29-1 to TRBJ2-1; TRBD1 might be the D (6 bases). The sequenced sample was blood, either unsorted or a sorted T cell fraction (not recorded which). The sequence was obtained from a human donor who was either an allogeneic HSCT recipient or a stem cell or donor lymphocyte infusion donor (not recorded which). It is not recorded whose cells these are; they may come from a transplant donor. The chain's CDR3 is CSGDGTRPNNEQFF. In DNA, the CDR3 is TGCAGCGGAGACGGGACAAGACCTAACAATGAGCAGTTCTTC.